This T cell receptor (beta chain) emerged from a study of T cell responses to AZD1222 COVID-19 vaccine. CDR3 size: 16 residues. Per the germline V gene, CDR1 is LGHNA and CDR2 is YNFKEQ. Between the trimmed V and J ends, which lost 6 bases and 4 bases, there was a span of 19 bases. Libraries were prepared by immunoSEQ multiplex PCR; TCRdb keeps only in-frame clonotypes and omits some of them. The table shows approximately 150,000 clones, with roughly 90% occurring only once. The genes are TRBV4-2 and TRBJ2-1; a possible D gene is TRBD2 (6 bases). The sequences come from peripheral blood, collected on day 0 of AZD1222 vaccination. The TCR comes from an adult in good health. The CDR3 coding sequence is TGTGCCAGCAGAATGACTAGTCAGGGTCATTACAATGAGCAGTTCTTC. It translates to CASRMTSQGHYNEQFF.